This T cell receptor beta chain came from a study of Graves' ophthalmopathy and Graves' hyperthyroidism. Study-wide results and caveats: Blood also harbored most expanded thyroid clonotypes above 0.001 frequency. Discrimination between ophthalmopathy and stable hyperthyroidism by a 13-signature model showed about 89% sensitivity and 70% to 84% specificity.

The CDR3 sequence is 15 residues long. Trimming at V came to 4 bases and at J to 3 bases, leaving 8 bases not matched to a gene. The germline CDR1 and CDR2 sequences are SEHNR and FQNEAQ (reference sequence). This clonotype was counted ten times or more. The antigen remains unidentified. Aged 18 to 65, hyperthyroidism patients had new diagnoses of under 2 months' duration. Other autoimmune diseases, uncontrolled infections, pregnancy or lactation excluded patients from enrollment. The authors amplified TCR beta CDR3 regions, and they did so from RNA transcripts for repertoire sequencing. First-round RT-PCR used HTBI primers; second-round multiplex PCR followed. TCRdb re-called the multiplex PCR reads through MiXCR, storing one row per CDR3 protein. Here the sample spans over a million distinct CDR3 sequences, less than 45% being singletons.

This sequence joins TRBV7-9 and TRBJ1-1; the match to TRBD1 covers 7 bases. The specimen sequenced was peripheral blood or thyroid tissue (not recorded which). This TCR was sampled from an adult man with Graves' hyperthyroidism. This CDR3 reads CASSSAGGRDTEAFF. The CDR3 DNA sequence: TGTGCCAGCAGCTCCGCAGGGGGAAGGGACACTGAAGCTTTCTTT.